This is a list of T cell receptor beta chains from one sample in a study of blood T cell repertoires in COVID-19. Produced via immunoSEQ multiplex PCR; TCRdb's table is partial and in-frame only. Of roughly 63,000 clones in the sample, approximately 89% were seen once. The specimen was peripheral blood. The receptors originated from a man aged 50 or older with active COVID-19. Each CDR3 is given with its conserved first and last residue. The D gene is left open where the match is weak. Clone size is not always given. Where it is, it says once, few, many or a class for expanded clones.

V gene: TRBV7-3
J gene: TRBJ2-1
D gene: TRBD2
clone size: once
CDR3 protein: CASSSGGNNEQFF
CDR3 DNA: TGTGCCAGCAGTAGCGGGGGGAACAATGAGCAGTTCTTC

V gene: TRBV6-5
J gene: TRBJ1-1
D gene: TRBD1
clone size: -
CDR3 protein: CASNHRGLGTEAFF
CDR3 DNA: TGTGCCAGCAACCACAGGGGGCTGGGGACTGAAGCTTTCTTT

V gene: TRBV5-1
J gene: TRBJ1-1
D gene: -
clone size: -
CDR3 protein: CASSRGGAQNTEAFF
CDR3 DNA: TGCGCCAGCAGCCGCGGGGGTGCCCAGAACACTGAAGCTTTCTTT

V gene: TRBV4-1
J gene: TRBJ1-2
D gene: TRBD1
clone size: -
CDR3 protein: CASSQASYRGPLGYTF
CDR3 DNA: TGCGCCAGCAGCCAAGCGAGTTACAGGGGGCCCCTAGGCTACACCTTC

V gene: TRBV4-1
J gene: TRBJ2-1
D gene: TRBD2
clone size: -
CDR3 protein: CASSRLGRASGGSSYNEQFF
CDR3 DNA: TGCGCCAGCAGCCGCCTCGGTAGGGCTAGCGGGGGGAGCTCCTACAATGAGCAGTTCTTC

V gene: TRBV11-2
J gene: TRBJ1-6
D gene: -
clone size: few
CDR3 protein: CASSFSERTRLFSPLHF
CDR3 DNA: TGTGCCAGCAGCTTCTCGGAACGGACAAGGCTGTTTTCACCCCTCCACTTT

V gene: TRBV7-8
J gene: TRBJ1-2
D gene: -
clone size: -
CDR3 protein: CASSSSLNYGYTF
CDR3 DNA: TGTGCCAGCAGCTCGTCACTAAACTATGGCTACACCTTC

V gene: TRBV6-5
J gene: TRBJ1-1
D gene: TRBD1
clone size: -
CDR3 protein: CASSYSTGEYPTEAFF
CDR3 DNA: TGTGCCAGCAGTTACTCGACAGGGGAGTATCCCACTGAAGCTTTCTTT

V gene: TRBV13
J gene: TRBJ2-1
D gene: TRBD1
clone size: -
CDR3 protein: CASSTRQGNNEQFF
CDR3 DNA: TGTGCCAGCAGCACAAGACAGGGGAACAATGAGCAGTTCTTC

V gene: TRBV19
J gene: TRBJ1-2
D gene: -
clone size: -
CDR3 protein: CASSPRTAGRYDYGYTF
CDR3 DNA: TGTGCCAGTAGTCCCCGGACGGCGGGGCGGTATGACTATGGCTACACCTTC

V gene: TRBV27
J gene: TRBJ2-7
D gene: -
clone size: -
CDR3 protein: CASSLDSYEQYF
CDR3 DNA: TGTGCCAGCAGTCTTGACAGCTACGAGCAGTACTTC

V gene: TRBV6-2/TRBV6-3
J gene: TRBJ1-1
D gene: -
clone size: -
CDR3 protein: CASSYSIGRANTEAFF
CDR3 DNA: TGTGCCAGCAGTTACTCGATCGGGCGGGCGAACACTGAAGCTTTCTTT

V gene: TRBV5-1
J gene: TRBJ1-4
D gene: -
clone size: -
CDR3 protein: CASSRTATNEKLFF
CDR3 DNA: TGCGCCAGCAGCCGGACAGCAACTAATGAAAAACTGTTTTTT

V gene: TRBV7-2
J gene: TRBJ2-7
D gene: TRBD1
clone size: -
CDR3 protein: CASSLGQGAYEQYF
CDR3 DNA: TGTGCCAGCAGCTTAGGCCAGGGGGCCTACGAGCAGTACTTC

V gene: TRBV7-9
J gene: TRBJ1-1
D gene: -
clone size: -
CDR3 protein: CASSFGVMNFGTEAFF
CDR3 DNA: TGTGCCAGCAGCTTCGGGGTGATGAACTTTGGCACTGAAGCTTTCTTT

V gene: TRBV4-3
J gene: TRBJ2-6
D gene: -
clone size: -
CDR3 protein: CASSQDPTAGANVLTF
CDR3 DNA: TGCGCCAGCAGCCAAGATCCAACAGCTGGGGCCAACGTCCTGACTTTC

V gene: TRBV4-3
J gene: TRBJ2-7
D gene: TRBD2
clone size: -
CDR3 protein: CASAPSRGGSYEQYF
CDR3 DNA: TGCGCCAGCGCCCCTAGCCGGGGGGGCTCCTACGAGCAGTACTTC

V gene: TRBV19
J gene: TRBJ2-7
D gene: -
clone size: -
CDR3 protein: CASSIGQSPTYEQYF
CDR3 DNA: TGTGCCAGTAGTATTGGACAAAGTCCTACCTACGAGCAGTACTTC

V gene: TRBV2
J gene: TRBJ1-2
D gene: TRBD1
clone size: -
CDR3 protein: CATRLGTGDF
CDR3 DNA: TGTGCCACCCGACTCGGGACAGGAGACTTC

V gene: TRBV15
J gene: TRBJ1-2
D gene: -
clone size: -
CDR3 protein: CATSSGGATNYGYTF
CDR3 DNA: TGTGCCACCAGCTCGGGGGGGGCCACTAACTATGGCTACACCTTC

V gene: TRBV5-5
J gene: TRBJ2-7
D gene: -
clone size: -
CDR3 protein: CASSRGSYEQYF
CDR3 DNA: TGTGCCAGCAGCCGGGGCTCCTACGAGCAGTACTTC

V gene: TRBV18
J gene: TRBJ1-1
D gene: -
clone size: -
CDR3 protein: CASSSGGGRMNTEAFF
CDR3 DNA: TGTGCCAGCTCCTCGGGGGGGGGAAGAATGAACACTGAAGCTTTCTTT

V gene: TRBV9
J gene: TRBJ1-3
D gene: TRBD1
clone size: -
CDR3 protein: CASSRTGAGNTIYF
CDR3 DNA: TGTGCCAGCAGCAGGACAGGGGCTGGAAACACCATATATTTT

V gene: TRBV2
J gene: TRBJ1-1
D gene: TRBD1
clone size: few
CDR3 protein: CASIPQGAGGTEAFF
CDR3 DNA: TGTGCCAGCATCCCCCAGGGGGCAGGGGGGACTGAAGCTTTCTTT

V gene: TRBV5-1
J gene: TRBJ1-4
D gene: -
clone size: few
CDR3 protein: CASSPWDTPNEKLFF
CDR3 DNA: TGCGCCAGCAGCCCTTGGGACACCCCGAATGAAAAACTGTTTTTT

V gene: TRBV12-3/TRBV12-4
J gene: TRBJ1-2
D gene: -
clone size: -
CDR3 protein: CASSLGVRPGYTF
CDR3 DNA: TGTGCCAGCAGTTTAGGGGTCAGGCCTGGCTACACCTTC

V gene: TRBV14
J gene: TRBJ1-1
D gene: -
clone size: -
CDR3 protein: CASSKSGEANTEAFF
CDR3 DNA: TGTGCCAGCAGTAAATCTGGCGAGGCGAACACTGAAGCTTTCTTT

V gene: TRBV4-1
J gene: TRBJ2-1
D gene: TRBD2
clone size: -
CDR3 protein: CASSQFSGGRTNEQFF
CDR3 DNA: TGCGCCAGCAGCCAGTTTAGCGGGGGGCGGACCAATGAGCAGTTCTTC